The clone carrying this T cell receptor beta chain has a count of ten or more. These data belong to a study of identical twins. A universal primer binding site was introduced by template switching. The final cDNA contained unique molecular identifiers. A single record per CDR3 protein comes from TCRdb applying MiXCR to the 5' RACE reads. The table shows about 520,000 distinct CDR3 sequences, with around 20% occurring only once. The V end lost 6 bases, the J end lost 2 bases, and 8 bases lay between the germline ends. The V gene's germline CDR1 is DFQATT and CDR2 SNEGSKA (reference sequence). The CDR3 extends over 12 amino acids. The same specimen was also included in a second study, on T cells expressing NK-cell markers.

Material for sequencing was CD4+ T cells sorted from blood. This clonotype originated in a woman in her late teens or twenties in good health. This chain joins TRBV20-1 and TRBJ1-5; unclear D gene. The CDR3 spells CSASRGNQPQHF. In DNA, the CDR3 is TGCAGTGCAAGTAGGGGCAATCAGCCCCAGCATTTT.